Sequencing of this T cell receptor (beta chain) was carried out in a study of T cell repertoires and HLA-DP antigens. Overall study: Sorted CD137+CD4+ samples averaged around 200 ng DNA; pre-culture CD4+ samples, around 1,200 ng. Overall study findings and caveats: Clones undetected before culture averaged roughly 39% against one allele and around 50% against the other. Total CD4+ responders were stimulated by HeLa antigen-presenting cells.

Of note for this clone: The antigen is unknown.

The repertoire was sequenced with immunoSEQ multiplex PCR; TCRdb's copy has only in-frame clones and lacks some. This repertoire shows around 100,000 clones, roughly 92% found once; its top ten account for more than 0.25%. This clonotype originated in a woman aged 18-35 years in good health and CMV-seronegative. Specimen: CD4+ T cells from PBMCs.

CDR3 DNA sequence: TGTGCCAGCAGTCCCCGACAGGGGAGAGCGGCCAAAAACATTCAGTACTTC. Translated: CASSPRQGRAAKNIQYF. The chain has TRBV28 and TRBJ2-4; 8 nucleotides match TRBD1. The CDR3 contains 17 residues. With 5 bases clipped from V and 1 base from J, the junction kept 10 bases outside the gene matches. Germline V gives CDR1 MDHEN, CDR2 SYDVKM.